This TCR beta chain was obtained from a study of T cell repertoires in cytomegalovirus infection. In the study overall: Carrying CMV and the relevant HLA type showed in public TCR beta signatures.

This clonotype was seen repeatedly, ten times or more. Using its own MiXCR run on the reads, TCRdb lists one record per CDR3 protein. The sample records roughly 230,000 distinct CDR3 sequences, about 5.9% being singletons. The V end lost 3 bases, the J end lost 8 bases, and 22 bases lay between the germline ends. CDR1 and CDR2 from the germline V gene are SGHRS and YFSETQ. This CDR3 contains 16 residues. The specimen sequenced was PBMCs. The chain carries TRBV5-1 and TRBJ2-3; D gene uncertain. This clonotype originated in a human donor in good health (CMV status not recorded). Some clones in this sample may be carry-over from other donors' samples. CDR3 coding DNA: TGCGCCAGCAGCTCAATTCAACGACCCCGCGAAAGTACGCAGTATTTT. Translation: CASSSIQRPRESTQYF.